Listed below are T cell receptor beta chains from one sample, sequenced in a study of control samples from healthy donors and cancer patients. The table came from immunoSEQ multiplex PCR; TCRdb's copy has only in-frame clones and leaves some out. The data hold fewer than 200,000 clones, with approximately 94% observed a single time. The material sequenced was PBMCs. The receptors were sampled from a man aged 55 to 70 with colorectal cancer. Both conserved end residues are part of each CDR3. Each record gives: CDR3 protein, CDR3 DNA, V gene, J gene, clone size, D gene. A D gene is named only where the DNA matches it firmly. Clone size is shown for a subset of rows, as once, few, many or a class of expanded clone.

CASSHDREASGANVLTF	TGTGCCAGCAGCCACGACAGAGAGGCCTCTGGGGCCAACGTCCTGACTTTC	TRBV3-1/TRBV3-2	TRBJ2-6	NA	NA
CASSVWQVANEKLFF	TGCGCCAGCAGTGTTTGGCAGGTTGCTAATGAAAAACTGTTTTTT	TRBV10-1	TRBJ1-4	NA	NA
CASSLQTSTEAFF	TGTGCCAGCAGCTTACAAACGAGCACTGAAGCTTTCTTT	TRBV11-3	TRBJ1-1	NA	NA
CASTSEGRSSYEQYF	TGTGCCAGCACCTCGGAGGGACGCAGCTCCTACGAGCAGTACTTC	TRBV5-4	TRBJ2-7	NA	NA
CASRYRWRRDTEAFF	TGTGCCAGCAGATACAGGTGGCGGCGGGACACTGAAGCTTTCTTT	TRBV2	TRBJ1-1	NA	NA
CASSNDWTGELFF	TGTGCCAGCAGCAATGACTGGACCGGGGAGCTGTTTTTT	TRBV3-1/TRBV3-2	TRBJ2-2	NA	NA
CASNLGEQTQYF	TGTGCCAGCAATCTAGGGGAGCAGACCCAGTACTTC	TRBV7-9	TRBJ2-5	NA	NA
CASSRMNTEAFF	TGTGCCAGCAGCCGTATGAACACTGAAGCTTTCTTT	TRBV5-6	TRBJ1-1	NA	NA
CASYGYREGGNGANEQFF	TGTGCCAGCTATGGCTACCGGGAGGGAGGTAATGGGGCCAATGAGCAGTTCTTC	TRBV5-6	TRBJ2-1	NA	TRBD2
CASSIVPQDNQPQHF	TGTGCCAGTAGTATAGTTCCGCAGGACAATCAGCCCCAGCATTTT	TRBV19	TRBJ1-5	once	NA
CASSGRQGIGTDTQYF	TGTGCCAGTAGTGGACGACAGGGCATTGGGACAGATACGCAGTATTTT	TRBV19	TRBJ2-3	NA	TRBD1
CASSPVAGPTPNSPLHF	TGTGCCAGCTCACCTGTCGCGGGACCGACCCCAAATTCACCCCTCCACTTT	TRBV18	TRBJ1-6	NA	NA
CASSQGLGAMVTDTQYF	TGTGCCAGCAGCCAAGGCTTAGGGGCCATGGTGACAGATACGCAGTATTTT	TRBV3-1/TRBV3-2	TRBJ2-3	NA	NA
CASSEPGKANTEAFF	TGTGCCAGCAGTGAACCGGGTAAGGCAAACACTGAAGCTTTCTTT	TRBV6-1	TRBJ1-1	few	NA
CASSRDRGANYGYTF	TGTGCCAGCAGCAGGGACAGGGGAGCTAACTATGGCTACACCTTC	TRBV6-5	TRBJ1-2	NA	TRBD1
CASSPQRGGTEAFF	TGTGCCAGCAGCCCTCAACGAGGGGGCACTGAAGCTTTCTTT	TRBV5-5	TRBJ1-1	NA	NA
CASSLVPGQGDEKLFF	TGTGCCAGCAGCTTAGTGCCGGGACAGGGGGATGAAAAACTGTTTTTT	TRBV7-9	TRBJ1-4	NA	TRBD1
CASSFDRSNQPQHF	TGTGCCAGCAGTTTCGACAGGAGCAATCAGCCCCAGCATTTT	TRBV27	TRBJ1-5	NA	NA
CASSPTPPTEAFF	TGTGCCAGCAGTCCGACACCTCCGACTGAAGCTTTCTTT	TRBV3-1/TRBV3-2	TRBJ1-1	NA	NA
CASSGEGEQFF	TGTGCCAGCAGTGGGGAAGGTGAGCAGTTCTTC	TRBV2	TRBJ2-1	NA	NA
CASSQDPGAYEKLFF	TGCGCCAGCAGCCAAGATCCAGGGGCCTATGAAAAACTGTTTTTT	TRBV4-3	TRBJ1-4	NA	NA
CASSPPNGDEQFF	TGTGCCAGCTCACCACCGAACGGCGATGAGCAGTTCTTC	TRBV18	TRBJ2-1	NA	NA
CASSVSPGTANYGYTF	TGTGCCAGCAGCGTATCCCCAGGGACGGCTAACTATGGCTACACCTTC	TRBV9	TRBJ1-2	NA	NA
CASSLDRTSYEQYF	TGTGCCAGCAGCTTAGATAGGACTTCCTACGAGCAGTACTTC	TRBV11-2	TRBJ2-7	NA	NA
CASKPGGEKLFF	TGTGCCAGCAAACCAGGGGGGGAAAAACTGTTTTTT	TRBV12-3/TRBV12-4	TRBJ1-4	NA	TRBD1
CASSVDRGLNNQPQHF	TGTGCCAGCAGCGTCGACAGGGGGCTTAACAATCAGCCCCAGCATTTT	TRBV2	TRBJ1-5	NA	TRBD1
CASSLGPGTEAFF	TGTGCCAGCAGTTTGGGGCCGGGGACTGAAGCTTTCTTT	TRBV6-5	TRBJ1-1	NA	NA
CATSRERSNYGYTF	TGTGCCACCAGCAGAGAGAGGAGCAACTATGGCTACACCTTC	TRBV15	TRBJ1-2	NA	NA
CASRPGTGVYEQYF	TGTGCCAGCAGGCCCGGGACAGGGGTTTACGAGCAGTACTTC	TRBV6-6	TRBJ2-7	NA	TRBD1
CASSPLAFDEQYF	TGTGCCAGCAGCCCCTTGGCGTTCGACGAGCAGTACTTC	TRBV14	TRBJ2-7	NA	NA
CASSLDRGRGYTF	TGTGCCAGCAGCCTCGACAGGGGAAGAGGCTACACCTTC	TRBV7-8	TRBJ1-2	NA	TRBD1
CASSPDLNTQYF	TGTGCCAGCAGCCCTGACTTGAATACGCAGTATTTT	TRBV3-1/TRBV3-2	TRBJ2-3	once	NA
CASSSRQGFQETQYF	TGTGCCAGCAGCTCTCGACAGGGGTTCCAAGAGACCCAGTACTTC	TRBV7-2	TRBJ2-5	NA	TRBD1
CASTVSAPGNTEAFF	TGTGCCAGCACCGTTTCCGCACCCGGGAACACTGAAGCTTTCTTT	TRBV6-5	TRBJ1-1	NA	NA
CASSLEQGRELHF	TGTGCCAGCAGTTTAGAGCAGGGTAGAGAACTCCACTTT	TRBV12-3/TRBV12-4	TRBJ1-6	NA	NA
CAWGQWYSPLHF	TGTGCCTGGGGACAGTGGTATTCACCCCTCCACTTT	TRBV30	TRBJ1-6	NA	NA
CSANQGAGYTF	TGCAGTGCTAACCAGGGGGCCGGCTACACCTTC	TRBV20-1	TRBJ1-2	NA	TRBD1
CASSYGGGQETQYF	TGTGCCAGCAGTTACGGCGGGGGCCAAGAGACCCAGTACTTC	TRBV6-5	TRBJ2-5	NA	TRBD2
CASSQEEGAGGYTF	TGCGCCAGCAGCCAAGAAGAGGGGGCAGGTGGCTACACCTTC	TRBV4-1	TRBJ1-2	once	TRBD1
CASSPQGGDGYTF	TGTGCCAGCTCACCTCAGGGAGGGGATGGCTACACCTTC	TRBV18	TRBJ1-2	NA	NA
CASSEIGGVNEQFF	TGCGCCAGCAGTGAGATAGGGGGGGTAAATGAGCAGTTCTTC	TRBV10-2	TRBJ2-1	NA	NA
CASSLSGGASYNEQFF	TGTGCCAGCAGCTTAAGCGGGGGGGCCTCCTACAATGAGCAGTTCTTC	TRBV5-4	TRBJ2-1	NA	TRBD2
CASSLRTGNDDGYTF	TGTGCCAGCAGTTTAAGGACAGGGAATGATGATGGCTACACCTTC	TRBV6-6	TRBJ1-2	NA	TRBD1
CASSFTGNPLHF	TGTGCCAGCAGTTTTACGGGGAATCCCCTCCACTTT	TRBV28	TRBJ1-6	few	NA
CASSPQTDTQYF	TGTGCCAGCAGTCCTCAAACAGATACGCAGTATTTT	TRBV12-3/TRBV12-4	TRBJ2-3	NA	NA
CASSSDGQRLTGELFF	TGCGCCAGCAGCTCGGACGGACAGAGGTTAACCGGGGAGCTGTTTTTT	TRBV5-1	TRBJ2-2	NA	NA
CASSIDLWSYGYTF	TGTGCCAGTAGTATAGATCTATGGAGCTATGGCTACACCTTC	TRBV19	TRBJ1-2	NA	NA
CASSWGAQSSGNTIYF	TGCGCCAGCAGCTGGGGAGCGCAGAGCTCTGGAAACACCATATATTTT	TRBV5-1	TRBJ1-3	NA	NA
CASSSWGSFSSYEQYF	TGTGCCAGCAGCTCCTGGGGGAGTTTTAGCTCCTACGAGCAGTACTTC	TRBV7-2	TRBJ2-7	NA	NA
CASSLELVGSNYGYTF	TGTGCCAGCAGCTTAGAGCTGGTCGGGTCTAACTATGGCTACACCTTC	TRBV7-2	TRBJ1-2	few	NA
CASSITGGVEQYF	TGTGCCAGTAGTATAACAGGGGGCGTCGAGCAGTACTTC	TRBV19	TRBJ2-7	NA	TRBD1
CASSPPGAQGQPQHF	TGTGCCAGCTCACCACCAGGGGCCCAGGGTCAGCCCCAGCATTTT	TRBV18	TRBJ1-5	once	NA
CASSIFGGEDQPQHF	TGTGCCAGTAGTATATTTGGGGGCGAAGATCAGCCCCAGCATTTT	TRBV19	TRBJ1-5	NA	NA
CAISESYVGRDGGNQPQHF	TGTGCCATCAGTGAGTCTTATGTTGGGAGGGACGGCGGCAATCAGCCCCAGCATTTT	TRBV10-3	TRBJ1-5	NA	NA
CASSHNQGANGYTF	TGTGCCAGTAGTCACAACCAGGGAGCAAATGGCTACACCTTC	TRBV19	TRBJ1-2	NA	NA